This T cell receptor beta chain was documented in a study of CD8+CD57+ T cells in acquired aplastic anemia. Comment on this clonotype: Given a much more abundant clone one base away, this may be a read error.

The CDR3 length is 16 residues. V shed 4 bases, J shed 0 bases, and the junction held 3 bases outside the gene matches. Germline V gives CDR1 MRHNA, CDR2 SNTAGT. Before being chosen for sequencing, patients had shown CD8+CD57+ cell expansion by flow cytometry. Using genomic DNA as the template, TCR beta VDJ and CDR3 profiling was carried out. TCRdb re-called the reads with MiXCR, one entry per CDR3 protein. The profile shows over 150,000 distinct CDR3 sequences, 40% to 50% of them singletons. Specimen: sorted CD4+, CD8+, or CD8+CD57+ T cells (not recorded which) from PBMCs. This sequence was found in a human donor with aplastic anemia. The chain uses TRBV6-4 and TRBJ2-2, with 9 bases aligning to TRBD2. CDR3 in DNA: TGTGCCAGCAGTGCTGCTAGCGGGGCGAACACCGGGGAGCTGTTTTTT. Residues: CASSAASGANTGELFF.